Detailed here is one T cell receptor (beta chain). A universal primer site and UMIs were added as TCR cDNA was made by 5'RACE template switching. TCRdb reprocessed the 5' RACE reads with MiXCR, giving one entry per CDR3 protein. The sample lists roughly 500,000 distinct CDR3 sequences; roughly 21% were seen once. Looked up from germline, CDR1 is SNHLY and CDR2 is FYNNEI. The CDR3 contains 17 residues. The data originate from a study of T cells after yellow fever vaccination. The chain joins TRBV2 to TRBJ2-7; 7 nucleotides agree with TRBD2. The sample in question was PBMCs, obtained 15 days after the yellow fever booster vaccination. This receptor was identified in a man aged 30-40 years who received the YFV17D yellow fever vaccine. In DNA form, the CDR3 reads TGTACCTTCTCTGCGGGGGACCAGCTGAAAGGGATCAACGAGCAGTACTTC. It codes for CTFSAGDQLKGINEQYF.